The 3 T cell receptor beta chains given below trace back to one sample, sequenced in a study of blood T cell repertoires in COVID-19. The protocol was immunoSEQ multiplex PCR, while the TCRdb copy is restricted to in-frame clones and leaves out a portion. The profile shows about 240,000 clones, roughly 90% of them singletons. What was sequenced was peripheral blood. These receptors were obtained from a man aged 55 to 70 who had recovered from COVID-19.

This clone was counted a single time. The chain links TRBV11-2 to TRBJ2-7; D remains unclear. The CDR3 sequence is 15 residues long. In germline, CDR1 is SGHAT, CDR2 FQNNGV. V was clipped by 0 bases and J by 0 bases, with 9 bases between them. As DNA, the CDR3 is TGTGCCAGCAGCTTAGATCAGGTTAGCTCCTACGAGCAGTACGTC. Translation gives CASSLDQVSSYEQYV.

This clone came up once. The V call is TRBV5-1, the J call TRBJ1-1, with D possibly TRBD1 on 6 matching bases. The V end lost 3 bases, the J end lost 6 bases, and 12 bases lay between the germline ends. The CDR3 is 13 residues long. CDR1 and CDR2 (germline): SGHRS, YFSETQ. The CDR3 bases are TGCGCCAGCAGCTCTCCAGGGGACGCTGAAGCTTTCTTT. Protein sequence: CASSSPGDAEAFF.

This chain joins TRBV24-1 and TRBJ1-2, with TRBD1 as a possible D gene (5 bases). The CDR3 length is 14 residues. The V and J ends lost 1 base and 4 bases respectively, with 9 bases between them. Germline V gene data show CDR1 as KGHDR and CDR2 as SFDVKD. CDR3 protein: CATSDFGDSYGYTF. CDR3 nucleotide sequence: TGTGCCACCAGTGATTTCGGAGACAGCTATGGCTACACCTTC.